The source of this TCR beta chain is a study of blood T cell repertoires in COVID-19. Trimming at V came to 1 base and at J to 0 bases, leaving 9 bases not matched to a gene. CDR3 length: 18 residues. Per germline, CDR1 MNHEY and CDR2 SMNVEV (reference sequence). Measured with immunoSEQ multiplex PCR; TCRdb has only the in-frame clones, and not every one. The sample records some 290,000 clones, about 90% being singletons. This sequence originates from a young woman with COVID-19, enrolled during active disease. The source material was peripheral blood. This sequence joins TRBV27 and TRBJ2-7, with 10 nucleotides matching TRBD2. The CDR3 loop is CASSLWLAGATSSYEQYF. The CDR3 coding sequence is TGTGCCAGCAGTTTATGGCTAGCGGGAGCCACTAGCTCCTACGAGCAGTACTTC.